Presented here are 8 T cell receptor beta chains from one specimen sequenced in a study of T cell changes during pregnancy in multiple sclerosis. The method was immunoSEQ multiplex PCR; TCRdb's version includes in-frame clones alone and lacks a portion of them. The table records about 67,000 clones, about 91% of them present only once. The sample in question was peripheral blood, obtained in the first trimester of pregnancy. Receptors originate from a female donor with multiple sclerosis, enrolled in a pregnancy study.

The chain joins TRBV19 to TRBJ1-2; tentative D call: TRBD1 (6 bases). V lost 3 bases and J lost 3, with 17 bases in between. The germline V gene encodes CDR1 LNHDA and CDR2 SQIVND (reference sequence). This CDR3 comprises 16 residues. The CDR3 sequence is CASSIEQGPRDYGYTF. DNA of the CDR3: TGTGCCAGTAGTATTGAGCAGGGGCCGAGGGACTATGGCTACACCTTC.

As for this clone: An end of the junction differs from the germline gene, which may be a read error. This chain joins TRBV4-1 and TRBJ1-3, with 7 bases lining up with TRBD1. The germline V gene encodes CDR1 MGHRA and CDR2 YSYEKL. The CDR3 spans 16 residues. The CDR3 sequence: CASSLTGAVSGDTIYF. In DNA form, the CDR3 reads TGCGCCAGCAGCCTCACAGGGGCAGTCTCTGGAGACACCATATATTTT.

This clone was found a few times. The rearrangement links TRBV5-1 to TRBJ1-1; D is undetermined. CDR1 and CDR2 from the germline V gene are SGHRS and YFSETQ. This CDR3 spans 13 amino acids. V was cut by 5 bases and J by 0 bases, with 8 bases left in between. In nucleotides, the CDR3 is TGCGCCAGCAGGGGAGGCATGAACACTGAAGCTTTCTTT. It yields the protein CASRGGMNTEAFF.

The V and J genes are TRBV30 and TRBJ2-3; D unclear. CDR1 and CDR2 (germline): GTSNPN, SVGIG (reference sequence). The V end lost 0 bases, the J end lost 0 bases, and 13 bases lay between the germline ends. This CDR3 has 16 residues. CDR3 amino acids: CAWSVRKEPSTDTQYF. DNA of the CDR3: TGTGCCTGGAGTGTGAGGAAGGAGCCTAGCACAGATACGCAGTATTTT.

The V gene is TRBV19, the J gene TRBJ1-6; no firm D call. Deletions cut 4 bases from V and 14 bases from J, with 9 bases between. Germline V gene lookup returns CDR1 LNHDA and CDR2 SQIVND (reference sequence). The CDR3 has 11 amino acids. The CDR3 sequence is CASSTSGTLHF. The CDR3 DNA reads as TGTGCCAGTAGTACGTCAGGAACCCTCCACTTT.

Here the CDR3 DNA reads TGCAGCGCACTGACAGGGGGTGACCACGAGCAGTACTTC. Amino acid sequence: CSALTGGDHEQYF. V and J are TRBV29-1 and TRBJ2-7; 9 nucleotides line up with TRBD1. Germline loops: CDR1 SQVTM, CDR2 ANQGSEA. With 7 bases clipped from V and 5 bases from J, the junction kept 9 bases outside the gene matches. This CDR3 has 13 residues.

The chain carries TRBV27 and TRBJ1-4, with TRBD1 identical over 9 bases. Looked up from germline, CDR1 is MNHEY and CDR2 is SMNVEV (reference sequence). CDR3 size: 15 residues. The V and J ends lost 5 bases and 5 bases, in that order; junction bases with no gene match: 6. CDR3 amino acids: CASSAGTGMNEKLFF. CDR3 coding DNA: TGTGCCAGCAGTGCCGGGACAGGGATGAATGAAAAACTGTTTTTT.

The CDR3 sequence is CASSLSFRQVSTGELFF. The CDR3 DNA is TGTGCCAGCAGCTTATCTTTTCGGCAGGTCAGCACCGGGGAGCTGTTTTTT. The J gene is TRBJ2-2, the V gene TRBV7-9; D gene uncertain. Germline loops: CDR1 SEHNR, CDR2 FQNEAQ (reference sequence). Trimming cost V 2 bases and J 4 bases, with 17 bases left between them. The CDR3 sequence is 17 residues long.